This T cell receptor beta chain is drawn from a study of T cell responses to AZD1222 COVID-19 vaccine. Study-wide results and limits: White British ancestry dominated among donors, who included more females, and clonal diversity was possibly underestimated. Repertoires were obtained only post-peak T cell response.

Libraries were prepared by immunoSEQ multiplex PCR; TCRdb keeps only in-frame clonotypes and omits some of them. The sample yields 210,000 or so clones, 94% seen once. Trimming cost V 0 bases and J 9 bases, with 9 bases left between them. This CDR3 is built from 13 residues. The germline CDR1 and CDR2 sequences are MNHEY and SMNVEV (reference sequence). Details on this clone: Its cognate antigen is unknown.

This TCR derives from an adult who received the MenACWY meningococcal vaccine as a control. Specimen: peripheral blood, collected 28 days after the second dose of the MenACWY control vaccine. This sequence joins TRBV27 and TRBJ2-1; tentatively, D is TRBD1 or TRBD2 (5 bases each). The CDR3 loop reads CASSLSGAGEQFF. As DNA, the CDR3 is TGTGCCAGCAGTTTATCAGGGGCGGGTGAGCAGTTCTTC.